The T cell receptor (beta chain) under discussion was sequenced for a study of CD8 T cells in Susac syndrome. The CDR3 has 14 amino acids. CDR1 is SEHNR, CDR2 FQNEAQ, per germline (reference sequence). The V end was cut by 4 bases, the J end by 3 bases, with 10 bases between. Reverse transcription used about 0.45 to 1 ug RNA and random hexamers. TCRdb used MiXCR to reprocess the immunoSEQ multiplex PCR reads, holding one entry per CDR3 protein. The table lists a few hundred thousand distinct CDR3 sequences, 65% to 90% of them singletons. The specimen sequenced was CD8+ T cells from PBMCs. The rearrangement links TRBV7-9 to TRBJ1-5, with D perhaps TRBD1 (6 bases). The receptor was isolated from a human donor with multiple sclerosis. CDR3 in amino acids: CASSWDKSNQPQHF. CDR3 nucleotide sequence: TGTGCCAGCAGCTGGGACAAATCCAATCAGCCCCAGCATTTT.